This entry concerns a single TCR beta chain. Its antigen is as yet unknown. The data originate from a study of OX40 agonist ivuxolimab in advanced cancers. Points from the study as a whole: Among the lowest levels of clonal expansion were found in partial responders at 0.1-3.0 mg/kg. Blood T cells, both CD4+ and CD8+, expanded clonally by week 6 at 0.1 to 3.0 mg/kg.

Only in-frame clones appear in the TCRdb table, and some are missing; sequencing was by immunoSEQ multiplex PCR. The table lists approximately 130,000 clones, about nine tenths of them singletons. Germline V gives CDR1 MNHNY, CDR2 SVGAGI (reference sequence). This CDR3 comprises 14 residues. Trimming shortened V by 4 bases and J by 1 base, and 10 bases separated the two germline ends. Systemic immunosuppression or autoimmune disease history was grounds to exclude patients. Sampling times: baseline, cycle 4 day 1, cycle 7 day 1. The receptor was derived from an adult with an advanced solid tumor such as melanoma, head and neck, liver or kidney cancer. The sample here was CD4+ or CD8+ T cells sorted from blood, taken in a trial of the OX40 agonist ivuxolimab. The chain joins TRBV6-6 to TRBJ1-1; the D is unclear. CDR3 nucleotide sequence: TGTGCCAGCAGTTCCAACAGACCGAACACTGAAGCTTTCTTT. Amino acid sequence: CASSSNRPNTEAFF.